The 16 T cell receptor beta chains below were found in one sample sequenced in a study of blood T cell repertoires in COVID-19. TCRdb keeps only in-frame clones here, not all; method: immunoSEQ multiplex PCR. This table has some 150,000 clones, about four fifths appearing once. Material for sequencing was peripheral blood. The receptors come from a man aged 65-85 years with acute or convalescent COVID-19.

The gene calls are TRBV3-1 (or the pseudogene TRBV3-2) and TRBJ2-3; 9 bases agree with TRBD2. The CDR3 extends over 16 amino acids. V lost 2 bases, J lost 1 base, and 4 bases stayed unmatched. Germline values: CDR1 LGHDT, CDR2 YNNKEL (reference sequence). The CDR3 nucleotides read TGTGCCAGCAGCCAATCTTTAGCGGGGGGCACAGATACGCAGTATTTT. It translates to CASSQSLAGGTDTQYF.

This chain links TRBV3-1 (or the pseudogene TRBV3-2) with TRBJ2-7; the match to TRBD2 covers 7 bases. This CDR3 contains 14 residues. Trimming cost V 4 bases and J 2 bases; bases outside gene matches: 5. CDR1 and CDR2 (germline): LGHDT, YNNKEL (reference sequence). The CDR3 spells CASSPGLPAYEQYF. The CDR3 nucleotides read TGTGCCAGCAGCCCGGGACTACCCGCCTACGAGCAGTACTTC.

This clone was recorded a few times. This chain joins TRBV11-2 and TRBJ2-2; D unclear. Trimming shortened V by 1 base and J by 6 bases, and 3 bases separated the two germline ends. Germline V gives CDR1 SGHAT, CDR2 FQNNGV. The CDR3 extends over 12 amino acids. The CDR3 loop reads CASSLAAGELFF. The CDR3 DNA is TGTGCCAGCAGCTTAGCAGCCGGGGAGCTGTTTTTT.

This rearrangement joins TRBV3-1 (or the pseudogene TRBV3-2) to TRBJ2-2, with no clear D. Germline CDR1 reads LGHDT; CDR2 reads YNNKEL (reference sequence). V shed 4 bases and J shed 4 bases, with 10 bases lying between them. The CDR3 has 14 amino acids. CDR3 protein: CASSLSSPTGELFF. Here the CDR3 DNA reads TGTGCCAGCAGCCTGTCTTCCCCCACCGGGGAGCTGTTTTTT.

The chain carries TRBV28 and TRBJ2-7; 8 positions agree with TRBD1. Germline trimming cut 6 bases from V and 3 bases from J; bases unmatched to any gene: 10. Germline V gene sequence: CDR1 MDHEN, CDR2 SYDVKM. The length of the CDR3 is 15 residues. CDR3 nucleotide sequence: TGTGCCAGCAGCTCCCCAGGGGGCGAGGACTACGAGCAGTACTTC. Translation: CASSSPGGEDYEQYF.

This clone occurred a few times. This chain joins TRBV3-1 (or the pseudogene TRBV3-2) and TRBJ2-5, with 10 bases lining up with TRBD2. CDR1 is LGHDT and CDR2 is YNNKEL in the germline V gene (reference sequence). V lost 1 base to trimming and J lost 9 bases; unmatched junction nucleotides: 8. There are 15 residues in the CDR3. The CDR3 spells CASSQVASGSRAQYF. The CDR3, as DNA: TGTGCCAGCAGCCAAGTGGCTAGCGGGAGTAGAGCCCAGTACTTC.

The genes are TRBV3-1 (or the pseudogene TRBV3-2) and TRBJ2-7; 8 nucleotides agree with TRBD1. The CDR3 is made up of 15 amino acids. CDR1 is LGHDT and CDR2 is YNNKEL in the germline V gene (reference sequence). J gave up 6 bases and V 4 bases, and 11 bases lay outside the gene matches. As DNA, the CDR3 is TGTGCCAGCAGCCCCCGGGACAGGATCGGTACCGAGCAGTACTTC. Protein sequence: CASSPRDRIGTEQYF.

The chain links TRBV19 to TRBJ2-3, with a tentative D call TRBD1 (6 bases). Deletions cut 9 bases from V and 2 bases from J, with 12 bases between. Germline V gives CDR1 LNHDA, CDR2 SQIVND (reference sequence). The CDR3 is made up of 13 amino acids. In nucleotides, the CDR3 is TGTGCCAGCACAGGGCGTAACACAGATACGCAGTATTTT. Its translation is CASTGRNTDTQYF.

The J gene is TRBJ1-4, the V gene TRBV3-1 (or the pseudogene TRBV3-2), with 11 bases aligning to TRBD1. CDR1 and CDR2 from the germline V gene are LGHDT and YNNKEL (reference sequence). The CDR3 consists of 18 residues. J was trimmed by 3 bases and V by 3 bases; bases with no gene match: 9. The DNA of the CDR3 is TGTGCCAGCAGCCACTCTCTAACGGGACAGGGGGCTAATGAAAAACTGTTTTTT. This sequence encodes CASSHSLTGQGANEKLFF.

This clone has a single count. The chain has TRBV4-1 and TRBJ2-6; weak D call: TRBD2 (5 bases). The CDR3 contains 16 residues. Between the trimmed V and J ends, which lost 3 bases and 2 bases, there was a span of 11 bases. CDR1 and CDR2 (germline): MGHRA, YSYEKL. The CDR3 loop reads CASSHGEGAGANVLTF. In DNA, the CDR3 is TGCGCCAGCAGCCACGGGGAAGGCGCTGGGGCCAACGTCCTGACTTTC.

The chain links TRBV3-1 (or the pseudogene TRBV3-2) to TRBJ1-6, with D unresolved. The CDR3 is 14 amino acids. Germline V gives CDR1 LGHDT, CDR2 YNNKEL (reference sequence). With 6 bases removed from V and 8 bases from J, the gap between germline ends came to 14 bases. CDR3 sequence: CASREGSMHSPLHF. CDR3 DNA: TGTGCCAGCAGGGAGGGTTCGATGCATTCACCCCTCCACTTT.

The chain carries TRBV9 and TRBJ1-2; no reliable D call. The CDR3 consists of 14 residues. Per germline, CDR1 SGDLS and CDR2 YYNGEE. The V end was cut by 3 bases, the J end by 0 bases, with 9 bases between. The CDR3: CASSALQANYGYTF. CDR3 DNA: TGTGCCAGCAGCGCCCTTCAGGCTAACTATGGCTACACCTTC.

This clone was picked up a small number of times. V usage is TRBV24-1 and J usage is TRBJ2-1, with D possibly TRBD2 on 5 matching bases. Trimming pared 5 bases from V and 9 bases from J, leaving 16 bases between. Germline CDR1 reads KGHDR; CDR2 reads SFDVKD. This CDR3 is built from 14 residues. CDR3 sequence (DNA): TGTGCCACCAGTGGTCCGACGTTCCGGGGTGAGCAGTTCTTC. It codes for CATSGPTFRGEQFF.

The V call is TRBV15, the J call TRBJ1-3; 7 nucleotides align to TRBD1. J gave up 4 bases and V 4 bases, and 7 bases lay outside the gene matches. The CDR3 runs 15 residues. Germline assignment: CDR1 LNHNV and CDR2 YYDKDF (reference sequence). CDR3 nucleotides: TGTGCCACCAGCATGGACAGGCAGCCGGGAAACACCATATATTTT. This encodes CATSMDRQPGNTIYF.

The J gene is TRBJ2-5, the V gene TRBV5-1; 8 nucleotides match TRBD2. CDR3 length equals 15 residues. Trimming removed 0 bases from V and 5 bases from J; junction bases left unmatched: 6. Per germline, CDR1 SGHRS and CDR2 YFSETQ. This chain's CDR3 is CASSLAPGGVETQYF. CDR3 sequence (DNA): TGCGCCAGCAGCTTGGCCCCGGGGGGGGTGGAGACCCAGTACTTC.

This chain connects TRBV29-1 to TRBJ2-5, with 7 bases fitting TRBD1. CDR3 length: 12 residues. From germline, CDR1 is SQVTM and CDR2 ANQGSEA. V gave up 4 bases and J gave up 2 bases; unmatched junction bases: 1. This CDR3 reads CSVGDRQETQYF. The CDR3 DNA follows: TGCAGCGTTGGGGACAGACAAGAGACCCAGTACTTC.